These 21 T cell receptor beta chains were sequenced from one sample in a study of PD-L1 blockade in urothelial cancer. Sequenced by immunoSEQ multiplex PCR; TCRdb stores in-frame clones only, minus some. The repertoire has 85,000 to 95,000 clones, roughly 89% of them found once; the top ten carry about 1.7%. Time point indicated: pretreatment peripheral blood. The sample here was PBMCs, taken around atezolizumab (anti-PD-L1) treatment. Every receptor here comes from a man aged 55 to 69 with urothelial cancer.

As DNA, the CDR3 is TGCAGTGCGCCGGAGGATACGCAGTATTTT. Translation gives CSAPEDTQYF. The chain couples TRBV20-1 to TRBJ2-3; D remains ambiguous. CDR1 is DFQATT, CDR2 SNEGSKA, per germline (reference sequence). V was shortened by 6 bases and J by 6 bases, with 7 bases between the two germline ends. The CDR3 sequence is 10 residues long.

A word on this clone: An end of the junction does not agree with germline; a read error may underlie this. This chain connects TRBV30 to TRBJ2-6; D is uncertain. Germline values: CDR1 GTSNPN, CDR2 SVGIG (reference sequence). This CDR3 is built from 15 residues. CDR3 sequence (DNA): TGTGTCTGGAGTCCTTACGGCTCTGGGGCCAACGTCCTGACTTTC. It codes for CVWSPYGSGANVLTF.

The V gene is TRBV4-2, the J gene TRBJ2-2; the match to TRBD2 covers 15 bases. V was pared by 4 bases and J by 4 bases, with 10 bases of the junction left unmatched. Germline CDR1 is LGHNA and CDR2 is YNFKEQ. The CDR3 contains 19 residues. The CDR3 is CASSLQGLAGGHGTGELFF. As DNA, the CDR3 is TGTGCCAGCAGCCTGCAGGGACTAGCGGGAGGCCATGGCACCGGGGAGCTGTTTTTT.

The rearrangement joins TRBV4-2 to TRBJ2-7; TRBD1 agrees at 7 bases. CDR1 LGHNA and CDR2 YNFKEQ come from the germline V gene. The junction had 5 bases not matched to a gene; V was cut back by 2 bases and J by 4 bases. The CDR3 loop spans 14 amino acids. For the CDR3, the DNA is TGTGCCAGCAGCCAAACCGGGACAGCTTACGAGCAGTACTTC. It is translated as CASSQTGTAYEQYF.

The chain has TRBV28 and TRBJ2-3; a possible D gene is TRBD2 (6 bases). The CDR3 sequence is 15 residues long. V lost 2 bases and J lost 1, with 10 bases in between. The germline V gene has CDR1 MDHEN and CDR2 SYDVKM. This CDR3 reads CASSLGRQGTDTQYF. The CDR3 DNA follows: TGTGCCAGCAGTTTAGGGAGGCAGGGCACAGATACGCAGTATTTT.

This clone occurred once. The rearrangement links TRBV4-3 to TRBJ1-1; D gene ambiguous. Germline V gene sequence: CDR1 LGHNA, CDR2 YSLEER. Trimming removed 0 bases at V and 0 bases at J, with 5 bases between. The CDR3 is made up of 14 amino acids. As DNA, the CDR3 is TGCGCCAGCAGCCAAGAGCAGGTGAACACTGAAGCTTTCTTT. It specifies CASSQEQVNTEAFF.

Note on this clone: At one of its ends the junction is not consistent with the germline gene, which may arise from a read error. The chain has TRBV4-2 and TRBJ2-7; weak D call: TRBD1 (5 bases). The CDR3 covers 13 residues. Germline V gene lookup returns CDR1 LGHNA and CDR2 YNFKEQ. CDR3 in amino acids: CASSQDGRGEQYF. CDR3 nucleotides: TGTGCCAGCAGTCAAGATGGTAGGGGCGAGCAGTACTTC.

This chain connects TRBV7-2 to TRBJ2-7, with 12 bases lining up with TRBD2. From germline, CDR1 is SGHTA and CDR2 FQGNSA. The CDR3 runs to 17 residues. With V trimmed by 5 bases and J by 0 bases, 8 bases remained unmatched. CDR3 bases: TGTGCCAGCAGCCGCCGGACTAGCGGGATTAGCTCCTACGAGCAGTACTTC. It encodes CASSRRTSGISSYEQYF. Variable domain in full (rest from reference TRBV7-2 and TRBJ2-7): GAGVSQSPSNKVTEKGKDVELRCDPISGHTALYWYRQSLGQGLEFLIYFQGNSAPDKSGLPSDRFSAERTGGSVSTLTIQRTQQEDSAVYLCASSRRTSGISSYEQYFGPGTRLTVT.

The V gene is TRBV5-1, the J gene TRBJ2-1; TRBD2 matches at 10 bases. With V trimmed by 4 bases and J by 7 bases, 5 bases remained unmatched. CDR1 and CDR2 from the germline V gene are SGHRS and YFSETQ. The CDR3 has 14 amino acids. DNA for the CDR3: TGCGCCAGCAGCGCGGGACTAGCGTTAAATGAGCAGTTCTTC. Its translation is CASSAGLALNEQFF. Using reference TRBV5-1 and TRBJ2-1 for the parts outside the CDR3, the full variable domain is KAGVTQTPRYLIKTRGQQVTLSCSPISGHRSVSWYQQTPGQGLQFLFEYFSETQRNKGNFPGRFSGRQFSNSRSEMNVSTLELGDSALYLCASSAGLALNEQFFGPGTRLTVL.

The chain employs TRBV4-3 and TRBJ1-3, with TRBD1 as a possible D gene (5 bases). The CDR3 runs 16 residues. Germline-derived CDR1 and CDR2 are LGHNA and YSLEER. The V end lost 0 bases, the J end lost 7 bases, and 16 bases lay between the germline ends. The CDR3 spells CASSQDRAGRGNTIYF. CDR3 coding DNA: TGCGCCAGCAGCCAAGATCGTGCAGGGCGGGGGAACACCATATATTTT.

The chain recombines TRBV6-5 with TRBJ1-6; D may be TRBD1 (5 bases). This CDR3 is built from 12 residues. The V end lost 0 bases, the J end lost 12 bases, and 6 bases lay between the germline ends. Germline loops: CDR1 MNHEY, CDR2 SVGAGI. In DNA, the CDR3 is TGTGCCAGCAGTTACTCGGGGGGACCCCTCCACTTT. Translated: CASSYSGGPLHF.

This clone was seen once. This chain joins TRBV9 and TRBJ2-1, with 9 bases lining up with TRBD2. CDR1 is SGDLS, CDR2 YYNGEE, per germline. The CDR3 is made up of 16 amino acids. The ends lost 3 bases at V and 5 bases at J; junction bases unmatched: 9. Here the CDR3 DNA reads TGTGCCAGCAGCGCAGTTGGGACTAGCTACAACAATGAGCAGTTCTTC. Its protein product is CASSAVGTSYNNEQFF.

This clone appeared a single time. The V and J genes are TRBV28 and TRBJ2-2, with D uncertain. The V gene's germline CDR1 is MDHEN and CDR2 SYDVKM. Trimming removed 5 bases at V and 3 bases at J, with 7 bases between. This CDR3 spans 13 amino acids. The DNA for the CDR3 is TGTGCCAGCAGTCTCTCGGACACCGGGGAGCTGTTTTTT. Protein product: CASSLSDTGELFF. The whole variable domain, filled in from reference TRBV28 and TRBJ2-2, reads DVKVTQSSRYLVKRTGEKVFLECVQDMDHENMFWYRQDPGLGLRLIYFSYDVKMKEKGDIPEGYSVSREKKERFSLILESASTNQTSMYLCASSLSDTGELFFGEGSRLTVL.

This clone was observed once. The J gene is TRBJ2-1, the V gene TRBV2; the match to TRBD2 covers 10 bases. Germline CDR1 reads SNHLY; CDR2 reads FYNNEI. Trimming took 4 bases from V and 7 from J; bases not matched to a gene: 7. The CDR3 sequence is 15 residues long. The CDR3 region has the DNA TGTGCCAGCAGTGCTGGACTAGCGGCCTGGAATGAGCAGTTCTTC. Encoded protein: CASSAGLAAWNEQFF.

The gene calls are TRBV5-1 and TRBJ1-5; D not resolved. V shed 0 bases and J shed 7 bases, with 8 bases lying between them. The CDR3 runs 13 residues. CDR1 and CDR2 (germline): SGHRS, YFSETQ. CDR3 in DNA: TGCGCCAGCAGCTTGGGGGGAGACCAGCCCCAGCATTTT. It encodes CASSLGGDQPQHF.

The chain has TRBV6-5 and TRBJ1-1; 11 bases align to TRBD1. The CDR3 is 15 residues long. V lost 6 bases and J lost 4; bases outside the gene matches: 7. Germline CDR1 MNHEY, CDR2 SVGAGI. CDR3 region: CASSPGTGGGTEAFF. CDR3 bases: TGTGCCAGCAGCCCAGGGACAGGGGGTGGCACTGAAGCTTTCTTT.

The V gene is TRBV4-2, the J gene TRBJ1-4; D possibly corresponds to TRBD1 (5 bases). The V and J ends lost 5 bases and 1 base respectively, with 17 bases between them. Germline V gene data show CDR1 as LGHNA and CDR2 as YNFKEQ. There are 17 residues in the CDR3. The CDR3 nucleotides read TGTGCCAGCAGCGGCACGGCTCCGGGGGTAACTAATGAAAAACTGTTTTTT. This translates into CASSGTAPGVTNEKLFF.

V and J are TRBV13 and TRBJ2-3, with 9 bases that match TRBD2. Germline V gene sequence: CDR1 PRHDT, CDR2 FYEKMQ (reference sequence). V shed 8 bases and J 0 bases; nucleotides not matched to a gene: 9. The CDR3 is 16 residues long. CDR3 coding DNA: TGTGCCAGCCGGAACAGGCGGGGGGGTAGCACAGATACGCAGTATTTT. This encodes CASRNRRGGSTDTQYF.

The chain recombines TRBV11-2 with TRBJ2-5, with a weak D call TRBD2 (6 bases). V lost 2 bases, J lost 5 bases, and 18 bases lay in between. The CDR3 covers 16 residues. Germline V gene data show CDR1 as SGHAT and CDR2 as FQNNGV. CDR3 bases: TGTGCCAGCAGCTTATCTCATCGGGGAGGCGGGGAGACCCAGTACTTC. This translates into CASSLSHRGGGETQYF.

The chain joins TRBV5-1 to TRBJ1-1; 10 bases align to TRBD1. The CDR3 loop spans 13 amino acids. The germline V gene has CDR1 SGHRS and CDR2 YFSETQ. V lost 8 bases, J lost 4 bases, and 5 bases stayed unmatched. The CDR3 region is CASQRTGGTEAFF. In nucleotides, the CDR3 is TGCGCCAGTCAGAGGACAGGGGGCACTGAAGCTTTCTTT.

CDR3 loop: CASKLVARDNEKLFF. CDR3 sequence (DNA): TGTGCCAGCAAGCTGGTTGCTCGAGATAATGAAAAACTGTTTTTT. The chain joins TRBV6-1 to TRBJ1-4, with D hard to call. Between the trimmed V and J ends, which lost 7 bases and 4 bases, there was a span of 16 bases. There are 15 residues in the CDR3. Per the germline V gene, CDR1 is MNHNS and CDR2 is SASEGT.